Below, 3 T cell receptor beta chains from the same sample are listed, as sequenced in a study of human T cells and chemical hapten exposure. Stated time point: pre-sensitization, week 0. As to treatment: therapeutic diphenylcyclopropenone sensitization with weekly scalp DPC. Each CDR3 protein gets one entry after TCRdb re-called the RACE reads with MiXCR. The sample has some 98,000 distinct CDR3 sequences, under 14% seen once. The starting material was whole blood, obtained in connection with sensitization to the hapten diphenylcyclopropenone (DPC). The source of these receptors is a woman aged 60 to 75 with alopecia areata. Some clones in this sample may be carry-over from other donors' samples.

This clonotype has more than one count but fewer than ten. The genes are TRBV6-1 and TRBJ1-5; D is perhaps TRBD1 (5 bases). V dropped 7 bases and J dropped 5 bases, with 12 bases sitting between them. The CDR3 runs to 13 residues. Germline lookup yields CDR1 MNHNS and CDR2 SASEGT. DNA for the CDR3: TGTGCCAGCATCGGTCAAGGGGATCAGCCCCAGCATTTT. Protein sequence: CASIGQGDQPQHF.

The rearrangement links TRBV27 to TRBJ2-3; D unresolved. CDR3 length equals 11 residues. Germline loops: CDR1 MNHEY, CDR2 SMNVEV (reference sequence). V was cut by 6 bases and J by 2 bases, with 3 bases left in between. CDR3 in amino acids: CASRHTDTQYF. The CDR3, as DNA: TGTGCCAGCAGACACACAGATACGCAGTATTTT.

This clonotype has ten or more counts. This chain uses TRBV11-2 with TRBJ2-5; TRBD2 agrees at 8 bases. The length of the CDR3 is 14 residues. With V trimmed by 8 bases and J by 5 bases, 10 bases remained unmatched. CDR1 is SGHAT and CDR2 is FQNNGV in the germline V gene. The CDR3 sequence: CASWASGGLETQYF. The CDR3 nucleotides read TGTGCCAGCTGGGCCAGCGGGGGTTTGGAGACCCAGTACTTC. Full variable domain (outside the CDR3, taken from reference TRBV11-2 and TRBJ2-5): EAGVAQSPRYKIIEKRQSVAFWCNPISGHATLYWYQQILGQGPKLLIQFQNNGVVDDSQLPKDRFSAERLKGVDSTLKIQPAKLEDSAVYLCASWASGGLETQYFGPGTRLLVL.